Each of the 6 T cell receptor beta chains below was sequenced from the same sample in a study of T cell repertoires in cytomegalovirus infection. TCRdb reanalysed the reads using MiXCR and keeps one entry per CDR3 protein. This table holds around 99,000 distinct CDR3 sequences, 25% to 35% found once. No antigen has been assigned to these receptors. This specimen consisted of CD8+ T cells from cultured PBMCs, obtained from culture after CMV antigen stimulation. These receptors came from a human donor in good health (CMV status not recorded). Some clones in this sample may be carry-over from other donors' samples.

This clonotype was observed a few times. This chain connects TRBV28 to TRBJ2-2, with a weak D call TRBD2 (6 bases). The CDR3 spans 14 residues. The V gene's germline CDR1 is MDHEN and CDR2 SYDVKM. V lost 3 bases and J 8 bases, leaving 13 bases between the germline ends. The DNA of the CDR3 is TGTGCCAGCAGTTTGGCGCTAGCGTCGGGGGAGCTGTTTTTT. Translating it yields CASSLALASGELFF.

V gene TRBV12-3 or TRBV12-4 combines with J gene TRBJ2-3, with TRBD2 identical over 13 bases. With 3 bases clipped from V and 4 bases from J, the junction kept 4 bases outside the gene matches. The CDR3 is made up of 16 amino acids. CDR3 sequence (DNA): TGTGCCAGCAGTTTGGGACTAGCGGGGATTGCAGATACGCAGTATTTT. Translating it yields CASSLGLAGIADTQYF.

This clonotype has more than one count but fewer than ten. V is TRBV4-1 and J is TRBJ1-1; 10 bases align to TRBD1. V trimming: 0 bases; J trimming: 4 bases; junction bases outside the gene matches: 8. The CDR3 contains 17 residues. Looked up from germline, CDR1 is MGHRA and CDR2 is YSYEKL. CDR3: CASSQEVERTGGTEAFF. In DNA, the CDR3 is TGCGCCAGCAGCCAAGAAGTCGAACGGACAGGGGGCACTGAAGCTTTCTTT.

This clonotype was found a few times. The chain recombines TRBV12-3 or TRBV12-4 with TRBJ1-5; no reliable D call. The V end was cut by 5 bases, the J end by 4 bases, with 18 bases between. This CDR3 comprises 16 residues. The CDR3 here is CASSQTDSYGNQPQHF. The DNA for the CDR3 is TGTGCCAGCAGTCAAACGGACTCTTATGGTAATCAGCCCCAGCATTTT.

The chain has TRBV24-1 and TRBJ1-4, with 12 nucleotides matching TRBD1. Germline V gene lookup returns CDR1 KGHDR and CDR2 SFDVKD. This CDR3 is built from 17 residues. Losses at the gene ends were 3 bases for V and 6 bases for J; bases not matched to a gene: 7. CDR3 bases: TGTGCCACCAGTGATGTCACGGGACAGGGGGCGGATGAAAAACTGTTTTTT. Its translation: CATSDVTGQGADEKLFF.

The J gene is TRBJ1-6, the V gene TRBV19, with 7 bases that match TRBD1. CDR3 length: 17 residues. V trimming: 3 bases; J trimming: 9 bases; junction bases outside the gene matches: 14. Per germline, CDR1 LNHDA and CDR2 SQIVND (reference sequence). The CDR3 protein is CASSIYPGTASGSPLHF. Here the CDR3 DNA reads TGTGCCAGTAGTATCTACCCCGGGACAGCCTCCGGTTCACCCCTCCACTTT.